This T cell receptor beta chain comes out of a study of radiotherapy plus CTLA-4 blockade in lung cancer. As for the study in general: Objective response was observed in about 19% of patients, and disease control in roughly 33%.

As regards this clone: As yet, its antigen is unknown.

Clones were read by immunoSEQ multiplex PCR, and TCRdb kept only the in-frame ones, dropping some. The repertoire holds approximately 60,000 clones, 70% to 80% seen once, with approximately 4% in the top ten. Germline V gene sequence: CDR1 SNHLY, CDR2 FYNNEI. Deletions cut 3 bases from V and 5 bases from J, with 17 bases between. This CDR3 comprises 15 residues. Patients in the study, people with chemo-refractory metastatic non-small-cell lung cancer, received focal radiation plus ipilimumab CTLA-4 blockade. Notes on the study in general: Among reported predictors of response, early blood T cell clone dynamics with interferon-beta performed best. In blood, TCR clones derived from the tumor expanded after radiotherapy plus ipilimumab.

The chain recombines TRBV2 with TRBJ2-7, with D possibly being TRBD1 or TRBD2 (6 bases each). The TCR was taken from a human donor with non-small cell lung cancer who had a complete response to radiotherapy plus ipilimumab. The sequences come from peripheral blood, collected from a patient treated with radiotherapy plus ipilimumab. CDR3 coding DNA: TGTGCCAGCAGTGACCGAAGGGGGGCTCAGGACGAGCAGTACTTC. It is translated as CASSDRRGAQDEQYF.